What follows are 26 T cell receptor beta chains derived from one specimen sequenced in a study of T cell responses to AZD1222 COVID-19 vaccine. TCRdb's copy holds only in-frame clones and misses some; the assay was immunoSEQ multiplex PCR. The profile shows tens of thousands of clones, approximately 90% of them singletons. This specimen was peripheral blood, taken 28 days after the second AZD1222 dose. The receptors shown here come from an adult who received the AZD1222 COVID-19 vaccine.

The chain carries TRBV9 and TRBJ2-7; the match to TRBD2 covers 7 bases. Germline loops: CDR1 SGDLS, CDR2 YYNGEE. The CDR3 contains 16 residues. The trim removed 3 bases at V and 3 bases at J, leaving 12 bases unmatched. As DNA, the CDR3 is TGTGCCAGCAGCGCCAGTCGAGTAGCGGGCTACTACGAGCAGTACTTC. This sequence encodes CASSASRVAGYYEQYF.

This clone was counted once. The chain is built from TRBV15 and TRBJ2-2, with 7 bases aligning to TRBD2. With 1 base clipped from V and 3 bases from J, the junction kept 5 bases outside the gene matches. This CDR3 has 16 residues. The germline V gene encodes CDR1 LNHNV and CDR2 YYDKDF (reference sequence). CDR3 DNA: TGTGCCACCAGCAGAGGGGAGGGCCTCGACACCGGGGAGCTGTTTTTT. It encodes CATSRGEGLDTGELFF.

This chain uses TRBV6-5 with TRBJ2-7; 14 nucleotides match TRBD2. The length of the CDR3 is 16 residues. Germline V gives CDR1 MNHEY, CDR2 SVGAGI. J was trimmed by 1 base and V by 4 bases; bases with no gene match: 3. The DNA for the CDR3 is TGTGCCAGCAGTTTGCGACTAGCGGGAGGGTCCTACGAGCAGTACTTC. Amino acid sequence: CASSLRLAGGSYEQYF.

The V and J genes are TRBV19 and TRBJ2-7, with 7 nucleotides matching TRBD1. The germline CDR1 and CDR2 sequences are LNHDA and SQIVND (reference sequence). V gave up 1 base and J gave up 2 bases; unmatched junction bases: 5. The CDR3 totals 15 residues. The CDR3 coding sequence is TGTGCCAGTAGTATAGGGTGGGGACAGACCTACGAGCAGTACTTC. This gives the protein CASSIGWGQTYEQYF.

The chain has TRBV28 and TRBJ2-1, with 10 bases aligning to TRBD2. The CDR3 has 15 residues. Trimming cost V 10 bases and J 4 bases; bases outside gene matches: 10. Germline values: CDR1 MDHEN, CDR2 SYDVKM. The DNA of the CDR3 is TGTGCCACCAAAAAGGAGACTAGCGGGTACAATGAGCAGTTCTTC. Its protein product is CATKKETSGYNEQFF.

The rearrangement links TRBV6-5 to TRBJ2-2; perhaps TRBD1 as D (6 bases). V was pared by 5 bases and J by 4 bases, with 14 bases between. The CDR3 runs 15 residues. Germline V gives CDR1 MNHEY, CDR2 SVGAGI. The CDR3 is CASSLDRFVTGELFF. The CDR3 DNA reads TGTGCCAGCAGTCTCGACAGGTTCGTCACCGGGGAGCTGTTTTTT.

The rearrangement uses TRBV28 and TRBJ1-1; 7 bases fit TRBD1. CDR3 length: 14 amino acids. J lost 1 base, V lost 5 bases, and 4 bases had no gene match. CDR1 and CDR2 from the germline V gene are MDHEN and SYDVKM. As DNA, the CDR3 is TGTGCCAGCAGTGTTGGGACAGCGAACACTGAAGCTTTCTTT. Its translation is CASSVGTANTEAFF.

The chain has TRBV7-2 and TRBJ1-1, with TRBD1 as a possible D gene (5 bases). V was cut by 1 base and J by 9 bases, with 9 bases left in between. This CDR3 spans 12 amino acids. Germline lookup yields CDR1 SGHTA and CDR2 FQGNSA. CDR3 in DNA: TGTGCCAGCAGCTTAGTGGCAGGGCAAGCTTTCTTT. This gives the protein CASSLVAGQAFF.

The chain uses TRBV7-6 and TRBJ1-2, with D perhaps TRBD1 (6 bases). Germline values: CDR1 SGHVS, CDR2 FNYEAQ. V was shortened by 0 bases and J by 7 bases, with 15 bases between the two germline ends. The CDR3 is 15 residues long. This CDR3 reads CASSLAGQLNGGYTF. CDR3 nucleotides: TGTGCCAGCAGCTTAGCCGGACAGCTTAACGGTGGCTACACCTTC.

The J gene is TRBJ2-7, the V gene TRBV2; 8 nucleotides agree with TRBD1. The CDR3 sequence is 14 residues long. Germline-derived CDR1 and CDR2 are SNHLY and FYNNEI. Trimming cost V 7 bases and J 2 bases; bases outside gene matches: 7. This chain's CDR3 is CASKGDRPPYEQYF. CDR3 sequence (DNA): TGTGCCAGCAAGGGGGACAGGCCACCCTACGAGCAGTACTTC.

This clone appeared a few times. The chain employs TRBV14 and TRBJ2-5; 13 nucleotides match TRBD2. This CDR3 is 18 amino acids long. Germline V lookup: CDR1 SGHDN, CDR2 FVKESK. The trim removed 4 bases at V and 0 bases at J, leaving 8 bases unmatched. The CDR3 DNA is TGTGCCAGCAGCCGAGGACTAGCGGGAGAAACCTACCAAGAGACCCAGTACTTC. Protein sequence: CASSRGLAGETYQETQYF.

The chain carries TRBV7-8 and TRBJ2-3, with D tentatively TRBD1 (6 bases). The CDR3 runs to 15 residues. Germline values: CDR1 SGHVS, CDR2 FQNEAQ. The V end lost 1 base, the J end lost 1 base, and 9 bases lay between the germline ends. CDR3 bases: TGTGCCAGCAGCTTAGGGGGGCGTGGCACAGATACGCAGTATTTT. This encodes CASSLGGRGTDTQYF.

The V gene is TRBV9, the J gene TRBJ2-5; 9 bases align to TRBD1. The CDR3 loop spans 15 amino acids. CDR1 and CDR2 (germline): SGDLS, YYNGEE. Trimming cost V 3 bases and J 5 bases; bases outside gene matches: 8. The CDR3 bases are TGTGCCAGCAGCGCCGGGACAGGGAGGTTTGAGACCCAGTACTTC. Translation gives CASSAGTGRFETQYF.

The chain links TRBV19 to TRBJ2-2, with D possibly called TRBD1 or TRBD2 (5 bases each). The CDR3 has 15 residues. The V and J ends lost 7 bases and 5 bases respectively, with 17 bases between them. Germline V gene lookup returns CDR1 LNHDA and CDR2 SQIVND (reference sequence). The CDR3 loop reads CASTLLTGGTGELFF. The CDR3 DNA sequence: TGTGCCAGTACCCTCCTCACTGGGGGTACCGGGGAGCTGTTTTTT.

The chain has TRBV7-9 and TRBJ2-4, with a possible D match to TRBD1 (6 bases). CDR1 SEHNR and CDR2 FQNEAQ come from the germline V gene (reference sequence). The V end lost 1 base, the J end lost 12 bases, and 19 bases lay between the germline ends. The CDR3 covers 15 residues. CDR3 nucleotide sequence: TGTGCCAGCAGCTTAGACGATACAGGGTCGGTCGATCAGTACTTC. Residues: CASSLDDTGSVDQYF.

The V call is TRBV12-3 or TRBV12-4, the J call TRBJ1-5; D is unclear. This CDR3 has 13 residues. Trimming took 7 bases from V and 3 from J, leaving 10 bases between them. The CDR3 DNA reads as TGTGCCAGCACAGACACCCACAATCAGCCCCAGCATTTT. Protein sequence: CASTDTHNQPQHF.

This chain links TRBV5-1 with TRBJ2-3; 9 positions match TRBD2. After removal of 2 bases from V and 4 bases from J, the junction contained 5 bases not matched to a gene. The germline V gene has CDR1 SGHRS and CDR2 YFSETQ. The CDR3 runs 15 residues. The CDR3 sequence is CASSFSGSSADTQYF. The CDR3, as DNA: TGCGCCAGCAGCTTTAGCGGGAGTTCTGCAGATACGCAGTATTTT.

V gene TRBV28 combines with J gene TRBJ1-1; possible D gene TRBD1, 6 bases. The CDR3 runs to 15 residues. V was trimmed by 7 bases and J by 1 base, leaving 16 bases between them. From germline, CDR1 is MDHEN and CDR2 SYDVKM. The CDR3 sequence is CASKRWGPTNTEAFF. For the CDR3, the DNA is TGTGCCAGCAAGAGGTGGGGGCCGACGAACACTGAAGCTTTCTTT.

The rearrangement links TRBV6-4 to TRBJ2-2; a possible D gene is TRBD1 (6 bases). Germline V gene lookup returns CDR1 MRHNA and CDR2 SNTAGT. The CDR3 contains 13 residues. Trimming took off 6 bases at V and 1 base at J, with 6 bases between the two ends. The CDR3 sequence is CASRQGNTGELFF. CDR3 nucleotide sequence: TGTGCCAGCAGACAGGGGAACACCGGGGAGCTGTTTTTT.

The J gene is TRBJ2-1, the V gene TRBV24-1; 7 positions agree with TRBD1. The CDR3 is 12 amino acids. Germline CDR1 is KGHDR and CDR2 is SFDVKD. The ends lost 3 bases at V and 12 bases at J; junction bases unmatched: 4. CDR3 region: CATSDNRGRQFF. The CDR3 DNA follows: TGTGCCACCAGTGATAACAGGGGACGGCAGTTCTTC.

The chain recombines TRBV23-1 with TRBJ1-1; D uncertain. TRBV23-1 is known as an ORF, though its function is uncertain. CDR3 length equals 16 residues. With 6 bases removed from V and 3 bases from J, the gap between germline ends came to 20 bases. The chain's CDR3 is CASSTLGAGRDTEAFF. As DNA, the CDR3 is TGCGCCAGCAGCACCCTAGGCGCGGGTAGGGACACTGAAGCTTTCTTT.

The rearrangement uses TRBV5-1 and TRBJ2-7; TRBD1 or TRBD2 may be the D gene (6 bases each). CDR1 and CDR2 (germline): SGHRS, YFSETQ. V dropped 6 bases and J dropped 0 bases, with 13 bases sitting between them. The CDR3 runs to 14 residues. The CDR3 is CASKEGDSSYEQYF. In DNA, the CDR3 is TGCGCCAGCAAGGAGGGGGACTCCTCCTACGAGCAGTACTTC.

This chain connects TRBV19 to TRBJ1-2; TRBD1 might be the D (6 bases). The CDR3 has 16 amino acids. Per the germline V gene, CDR1 is LNHDA and CDR2 is SQIVND (reference sequence). The ends were cut back, 3 bases at V and 2 bases at J, with 16 bases in the middle. The CDR3 bases are TGTGCCAGTAGTATGGACAGCGCTGCCCTAAACTATGGCTACACCTTC. Encoded protein: CASSMDSAALNYGYTF.

CDR3 residues: CASSPGGSTYEQYF. In DNA form, the CDR3 reads TGTGCCAGCAGCCCCGGGGGGAGTACCTACGAGCAGTACTTC. The rearrangement joins TRBV28 to TRBJ2-7; 7 bases agree with TRBD2. Germline assignment: CDR1 MDHEN and CDR2 SYDVKM. CDR3 size: 14 residues. V lost 6 bases to trimming and J lost 2 bases; unmatched junction nucleotides: 7.

The chain recombines TRBV19 with TRBJ2-3, with a possible D match to TRBD2 (5 bases). The V gene's germline CDR1 is LNHDA and CDR2 SQIVND (reference sequence). This CDR3 has 15 amino acids. V lost 7 bases, J lost 0 bases, and 14 bases lay in between. This CDR3 reads CASTLTAASTDTQYF. The DNA for the CDR3 is TGTGCCAGTACTTTAACAGCGGCTAGCACAGATACGCAGTATTTT.

V gene TRBV30 combines with J gene TRBJ2-3, with D possibly matching TRBD1 (7 bases). Germline V gene lookup returns CDR1 GTSNPN and CDR2 SVGIG (reference sequence). This CDR3 is 15 amino acids long. Trimming took 5 bases from V and 2 from J, leaving 17 bases between them. DNA for the CDR3: TGTGCCTGGTCAGGGGGGACCACGTTCACAGATACGCAGTATTTT. Translating it yields CAWSGGTTFTDTQYF. Together with reference TRBV30 and TRBJ2-3, the CDR3 gives the full variable domain: SQTIHQWPATLVQPVGSPLSLECTVEGTSNPNLYWYRQAAGRGLQLLFYSVGIGQISSEVPQNLSASRPQDRQFILSSKKLLLSDSGFYLCAWSGGTTFTDTQYFGPGTRLTVL.